The clone carrying this T cell receptor (beta chain) was picked up a small number of times. Its antigen is not identified. One end of the junction is discordant with germline, which a read error may explain. CDR3 length: 14 residues. From germline, CDR1 is SEHNR and CDR2 FQNEAQ (reference sequence). TCRdb reprocessed the RT-PCR reads with MiXCR, giving one entry per CDR3 protein. The sample carries 170,000 or so distinct CDR3 sequences, 9.5% to 12% recorded once. The sample belongs to a study of response to subunit inactivated influenza vaccine. Study-wide results and limits: Only a handful of new T cells, the authors suggested, are recruited with each seasonal influenza vaccination.

The sequencing used CD8+ T cells sorted from PBMCs, collected 23 to 25 months after vaccination. The chain employs TRBV7-9 and TRBJ1-1, with D possibly matching TRBD1 (5 bases). This sequence was found in a man between 50 and 75 years old who received an inactivated influenza vaccine. CDR3 amino acids: CASSDPGGSTGAFF. In nucleotides, the CDR3 is TGTGCCAGCAGCGATCCGGGGGGGTCCACTGGAGCTTTCTTT.